Below are 8 T cell receptor beta chains sequenced from a single sample in a study of cytomegalovirus exposure and HLA in healthy donors. Data came from immunoSEQ multiplex PCR; TCRdb stores just in-frame clones and leaves some out. The sample yields around 140,000 clones, around 93% seen once. The sample consisted of PBMCs. These receptors were obtained from a young man in good health and CMV-seropositive.

This chain joins TRBV10-3 and TRBJ2-3, with a weak D call TRBD2 (6 bases). The germline V gene has CDR1 ENHRY and CDR2 SYGVKD. Trimming left V 3 bases short and J 0 bases short, with 10 bases between. CDR3 length: 15 residues. The CDR3 nucleotides read TGTGCCATCAGTGACCCTGCGGGGAGCACAGATACGCAGTATTTT. It specifies CAISDPAGSTDTQYF.

This clone appeared a single time. The CDR3 bases are TGTGCCAGCGAGGGGGCAATGGAAGCTTTCTTT. It specifies CASEGAMEAFF. The genes are TRBV6-5 and TRBJ1-1, with 7 bases identical to TRBD1. The CDR3 contains 11 residues. Germline CDR1 is MNHEY and CDR2 is SVGAGI. With V trimmed by 8 bases and J by 8 bases, 5 bases remained unmatched.

V is TRBV5-1 and J is TRBJ2-1; 7 positions match TRBD2. Germline V gene data show CDR1 as SGHRS and CDR2 as YFSETQ. The CDR3 is 19 residues long. V lost 5 bases and J lost 7; bases outside the gene matches: 24. DNA for the CDR3: TGCGCCAGCAGAGACCGGGAGTACCGTGGGGGAGGGCCGATAAATGAGCAGTTCTTC. Encoded protein: CASRDREYRGGGPINEQFF.

The rearrangement uses TRBV27 and TRBJ1-5, with D possibly TRBD1 on 5 matching bases. Trimming left V 5 bases short and J 4 bases short, with 15 bases between. Germline CDR1 is MNHEY and CDR2 is SMNVEV (reference sequence). The CDR3 length is 15 residues. CDR3 loop: CASSRTSLGNQPQHF. The CDR3 DNA sequence: TGTGCCAGCAGTCGGACATCTCTCGGGAATCAGCCCCAGCATTTT.

The chain couples TRBV7-2 to TRBJ2-2; a weak D match, TRBD2 (6 bases). The CDR3 totals 15 residues. Germline loops: CDR1 SGHTA, CDR2 FQGNSA. V was pared by 5 bases and J by 1 base, with 11 bases between. The DNA of the CDR3 is TGTGCCAGCAGCCGAATCGGGGGGAACACCGGGGAGCTGTTTTTT. It specifies CASSRIGGNTGELFF.

The chain has TRBV19 and TRBJ2-1; 10 nucleotides align to TRBD2. The V gene end was trimmed by 5 bases and the J gene end by 4 bases; junction bases not matched to a gene: 2. CDR1 and CDR2 (germline): LNHDA, SQIVND (reference sequence). This CDR3 region has 14 residues. The CDR3 reads CASSGAGGYNEQFF. In nucleotides, the CDR3 is TGTGCCAGTAGTGGAGCGGGAGGGTACAATGAGCAGTTCTTC.

V is TRBV5-4 and J is TRBJ2-6, with D possibly TRBD1 on 5 matching bases. The germline V gene encodes CDR1 SGHNT and CDR2 YYREEE (reference sequence). There are 15 residues in the CDR3. Trimming cost V 4 bases and J 1 base, with 9 bases left between them. CDR3 sequence reads: CASSQDSSGANVLTF. CDR3 nucleotides: TGTGCCAGCAGCCAAGACAGTTCTGGGGCCAACGTCCTGACTTTC.

The chain employs TRBV5-8 and TRBJ1-5; 12 bases fit TRBD1. The trim removed 0 bases at V and 6 bases at J, leaving 7 bases unmatched. CDR1 is SGHTS, CDR2 YDEGEE, per germline. The CDR3 covers 17 residues. CDR3 in DNA: TGTGCCAGCAGCTTGGGATTACCGGGACAGGGGGCTCAGCCCCAGCATTTT. Translated, it gives CASSLGLPGQGAQPQHF.